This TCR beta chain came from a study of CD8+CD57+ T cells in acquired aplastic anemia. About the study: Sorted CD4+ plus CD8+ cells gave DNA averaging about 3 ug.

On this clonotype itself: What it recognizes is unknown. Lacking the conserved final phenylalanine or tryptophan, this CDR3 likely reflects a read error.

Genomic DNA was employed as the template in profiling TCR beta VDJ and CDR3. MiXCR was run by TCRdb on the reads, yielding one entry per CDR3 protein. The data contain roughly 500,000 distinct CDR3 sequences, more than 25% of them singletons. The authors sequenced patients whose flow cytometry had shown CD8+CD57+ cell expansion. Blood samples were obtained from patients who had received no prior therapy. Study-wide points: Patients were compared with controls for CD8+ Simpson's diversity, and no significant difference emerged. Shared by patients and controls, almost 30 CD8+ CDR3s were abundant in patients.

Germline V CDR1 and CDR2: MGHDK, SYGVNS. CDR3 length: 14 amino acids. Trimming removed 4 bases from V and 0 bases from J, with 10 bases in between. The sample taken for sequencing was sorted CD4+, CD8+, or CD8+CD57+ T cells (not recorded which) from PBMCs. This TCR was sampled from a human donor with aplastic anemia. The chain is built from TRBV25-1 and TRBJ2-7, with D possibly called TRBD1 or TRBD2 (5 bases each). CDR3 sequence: CASSGDGNSYEQYS. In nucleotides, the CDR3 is TGTGCCAGCAGTGGGGACGGAAACTCCTACGAGCAGTACTCC.